Each of the 13 T cell receptor beta chains below was sequenced from the same sample in a study of T cell responses to AZD1222 COVID-19 vaccine. The table came from immunoSEQ multiplex PCR; TCRdb's copy has only in-frame clones and leaves some out. The repertoire consists of 130,000 to 150,000 clones, with around nine tenths occurring once and the leading ten covering around 5%. This material consisted of peripheral blood, taken on day 0 of AZD1222 vaccination. These receptors came from an adult in good health.

The V and J genes are TRBV7-3 and TRBJ2-1; TRBD2 matches 7 bases. J was trimmed by 10 bases and V by 5 bases; bases with no gene match: 8. CDR1 and CDR2 from the germline V gene are SGHTA and FQGTGA. The CDR3 consists of 13 residues. The chain's CDR3 is CASSPTSVGEQFF. CDR3 DNA sequence: TGTGCCAGCAGCCCTACTAGCGTCGGGGAGCAGTTCTTC.

The CDR3 DNA is TGCGCCAGCAGCTTTAAAAGGCTAGCGGGGGGGTCCTCCTACGAGCAGTACTTC. Its protein product is CASSFKRLAGGSSYEQYF. This sequence joins TRBV5-1 and TRBJ2-7, with 12 bases identical to TRBD2. Trimming at V came to 2 bases and at J to 0 bases, leaving 9 bases not matched to a gene. Germline V CDR1 and CDR2: SGHRS, YFSETQ. The CDR3 covers 18 residues.

The rearrangement joins TRBV7-3 to TRBJ2-3; 14 bases match TRBD2. Trimming took 5 bases from V and 2 from J; bases not matched to a gene: 6. Germline V gene lookup returns CDR1 SGHTA and CDR2 FQGTGA. This CDR3 spans 17 amino acids. The CDR3 nucleotides are TGTGCCAGCAGCCCGCGACTAGCGGGAGGGTACACAGATACGCAGTATTTT. Protein product: CASSPRLAGGYTDTQYF.

CDR3 amino acids: CASSFRQNYEQYF. CDR3 nucleotide sequence: TGCGCCAGCAGCTTTAGGCAGAACTACGAGCAGTACTTC. V is TRBV5-1 and J is TRBJ2-7, with D uncertain. CDR3 length: 13 residues. Trimming removed 2 bases at V and 3 bases at J, with 9 bases between. Per germline, CDR1 SGHRS and CDR2 YFSETQ.

A note on this clone: One junction end does not reproduce the germline sequence, and a read error may be involved. The chain carries TRBV28 and TRBJ2-3; 9 bases match TRBD1. Per the germline V gene, CDR1 is MDHEN and CDR2 is SYDVKM. The CDR3 has 18 amino acids. This chain's CDR3 is CAGSLTGTGRVGTDTQYF. CDR3 DNA sequence: TGTGCCGGCAGTTTGACCGGGACAGGGAGGGTGGGTACAGATACGCAGTATTTT.

The V call is TRBV11-2, the J call TRBJ2-2; TRBD2 might be the D (5 bases). The CDR3 is made up of 15 amino acids. Trimming stripped 5 bases from V and 4 bases from J, with 14 bases between. The germline gives CDR1 SGHAT, CDR2 FQNNGV. CDR3 protein: CASSLGGGFTGELFF. In DNA, the CDR3 is TGTGCCAGCAGCCTAGGAGGCGGGTTCACCGGGGAGCTGTTTTTT.

Only one count was recorded for this clone. The chain combines TRBV10-3 with TRBJ2-3, with D possibly TRBD2 on 5 matching bases. CDR3 length: 14 residues. Germline values: CDR1 ENHRY, CDR2 SYGVKD. V shed 4 bases and J shed 1 base, with 9 bases lying between them. The chain's CDR3 is CAISGIGGTDTQYF. CDR3 bases: TGTGCCATCAGTGGTATCGGGGGCACAGATACGCAGTATTTT.

V is TRBV11-2 and J is TRBJ2-5, with D perhaps assigned TRBD1 or TRBD2 (5 bases each). CDR1 SGHAT and CDR2 FQNNGV come from the germline V gene. CDR3 size: 14 residues. Trimming pared 3 bases from V and 4 bases from J, leaving 12 bases between. CDR3 nucleotide sequence: TGTGCCAGCAGCTTCTCCGGGGCAGGAGAGACCCAGTACTTC. Translated: CASSFSGAGETQYF.

This sequence joins TRBV6-2 or TRBV6-3 and TRBJ2-7, with D possibly matching TRBD2 (5 bases). V was clipped by 6 bases and J by 7 bases, with 13 bases between them. The length of the CDR3 is 12 residues. The V gene's germline CDR1 is MNHEY and CDR2 SVGEGT. CDR3: CASSRNEGEQYF. CDR3 DNA sequence: TGTGCCAGCAGCCGGAATGAGGGAGAGCAGTACTTC.

The gene calls are TRBV4-2 and TRBJ1-1; 7 bases align to TRBD1. The J segment lost 1 base and the V segment lost 2 bases, leaving 1 base of the junction unmatched. The CDR3 runs to 14 residues. Per germline, CDR1 LGHNA and CDR2 YNFKEQ. In nucleotides, the CDR3 is TGTGCCAGCAGCCAACGACAGGGGAACACTGAAGCTTTCTTT. It is translated as CASSQRQGNTEAFF.

The chain combines TRBV7-2 with TRBJ1-4, with TRBD1 matching over 11 bases. There are 14 residues in the CDR3. Trimming took 1 base from V and 8 from J; bases not matched to a gene: 0. Germline CDR1 SGHTA, CDR2 FQGNSA. The CDR3 protein is CASSLGTGGEKLFF. CDR3 nucleotides: TGTGCCAGCAGCTTAGGGACAGGGGGCGAAAAACTGTTTTTT.

The genes are TRBV2 and TRBJ2-7; 12 positions match TRBD1. In germline, CDR1 is SNHLY, CDR2 FYNNEI. There are 14 residues in the CDR3. Unmatched junction bases numbered 2, after V lost 6 bases and J lost 2 bases. As DNA, the CDR3 is TGTGCCAGCAGGGGACAGGGGGCGGCCTACGAGCAGTACTTC. The encoded protein is CASRGQGAAYEQYF.

The V and J genes are TRBV6-1 and TRBJ2-1; tentative D call: TRBD2 (6 bases). The V end lost 5 bases, the J end lost 6 bases, and 17 bases lay between the germline ends. Germline V lookup: CDR1 MNHNS, CDR2 SASEGT. The CDR3 has 15 residues. CDR3 DNA: TGTGCCAGCAGTACTCTGGACCGCGGGGTCAATGAGCAGTTCTTC. Residues: CASSTLDRGVNEQFF.